These 32 T cell receptor beta chains were sequenced from one sample in a study of blood T cells in healthy people across ages. Sample-barcoded 5' priming and a J-beta primer mix drove a second PCR of about 6 to 11 cycles. TCRdb re-called the 5' RACE reads through MiXCR, storing one row per CDR3 protein. The data hold 800,000 or so distinct CDR3 sequences, with around 45% observed a single time. The sample comprised blood. The receptors originated from a man aged 80 or over in good health.

This clonotype appeared many times. The chain uses TRBV12-3 or TRBV12-4 and TRBJ2-1; 11 nucleotides line up with TRBD1. This CDR3 spans 14 amino acids. J was trimmed by 7 bases and V by 5 bases; bases with no gene match: 4. CDR3 nucleotide sequence: TGTGCCAGCAGTCGGACAGGGGGCCCAAATGAGCAGTTCTTC. Translating gives CASSRTGGPNEQFF.

CDR3 coding DNA: TGTGCCAGCAGTTTAGGTGGGGGTAGGGGGTCGCCCCTCCACTTT. Its translation is CASSLGGGRGSPLHF. This chain connects TRBV12-3 or TRBV12-4 to TRBJ1-6; TRBD1 might be the D (6 bases). V was trimmed by 1 base and J by 13 bases, leaving 17 bases between them. The CDR3 spans 15 residues.

This clonotype was detected only a few times. The genes are TRBV6-1 and TRBJ2-1; TRBD2 matches 12 bases. Germline trimming cut 4 bases from V and 6 bases from J; bases unmatched to any gene: 1. Germline V gene lookup returns CDR1 MNHNS and CDR2 SASEGT. CDR3 size: 14 residues. CDR3 in DNA: TGTGCCAGCAGTGTGGGACTAGCGGGCAATGAGCAGTTCTTC. It translates to CASSVGLAGNEQFF.

This clonotype was counted only a few times. The J gene is TRBJ2-7, the V gene TRBV12-3 or TRBV12-4; 7 nucleotides agree with TRBD2. The V segment lost 7 bases and the J segment 12 bases; nucleotides outside the gene matches: 12. This CDR3 region has 12 residues. CDR3 DNA sequence: TGTGCCAGCACCCTCAAGGGAGGGAACAGGTACTTC. Its protein product is CASTLKGGNRYF.

The J gene is TRBJ2-3, the V gene TRBV7-8, with D tentatively TRBD2 (6 bases). Per the germline V gene, CDR1 is SGHVS and CDR2 is FQNEAQ. This CDR3 has 17 residues. Trimming cost V 5 bases and J 0 bases, with 18 bases left between them. This CDR3 is CASSPRRVAVSTDTQYF. CDR3 coding DNA: TGTGCCAGCAGCCCACGACGAGTAGCGGTTAGCACAGATACGCAGTATTTT. The full variable domain, completed using reference TRBV7-8 and TRBJ2-3, is GAGVSQSPRYKVAKRGQDVALRCDPISGHVSLFWYQQALGQGPEFLTYFQNEAQLDKSGLPSDRFFAERPEGSVSTLKIQRTQQEDSAVYLCASSPRRVAVSTDTQYFGPGTRLTVL.

The CDR3 protein is CASRASTNTEAFF. For the CDR3, the DNA is TGTGCCAGCAGAGCATCGACGAACACTGAAGCTTTCTTT. This chain links TRBV12-3 or TRBV12-4 with TRBJ1-1; no clear D gene. The CDR3 totals 13 residues. V gave up 6 bases and J gave up 1 base, with 9 bases separating them.

This clonotype has a handful of counts. The chain is built from TRBV12-3 or TRBV12-4 and TRBJ2-5; D assignment may be TRBD1 or TRBD2 (5 bases each). Trimming shortened V by 0 bases and J by 1 base, and 9 bases separated the two germline ends. This CDR3 region has 15 residues. The CDR3 DNA reads as TGTGCCAGCAGTTTAGCTTGGGACGGCCAAGAGACCCAGTACTTC. Protein sequence: CASSLAWDGQETQYF.

A few counts support this clonotype. V and J are TRBV7-8 and TRBJ1-1; tentatively, D is TRBD1 (6 bases). Germline values: CDR1 SGHVS, CDR2 FQNEAQ. V lost 7 bases and J lost 3, with 12 bases in between. This CDR3 region has 13 residues. The CDR3 DNA follows: TGTGCCAGCATGGTACAGGGATACACTGAAGCTTTCTTT. Translation: CASMVQGYTEAFF.

V usage is TRBV20-1 and J usage is TRBJ2-3; perhaps TRBD2 as D (6 bases). Germline V CDR1 and CDR2: DFQATT, SNEGSKA (reference sequence). V was pared by 2 bases and J by 5 bases, with 11 bases between. The CDR3 covers 13 residues. DNA for the CDR3: TGCAGTGCTAGACGGGAGATCAGAGATACGCAGTATTTT. Translating gives CSARREIRDTQYF.

This clonotype was seen a few times. The V call is TRBV7-8, the J call TRBJ2-5; 8 bases match TRBD2. Per germline, CDR1 SGHVS and CDR2 FQNEAQ. V dropped 2 bases and J dropped 3; count of bases not matched to a gene: 14. The CDR3 runs 18 residues. DNA for the CDR3: TGTGCCAGCAGCTTAAGACTAGCGCGAACAGGGTGGAAAGAGACCCAGTACTTC. The encoded protein is CASSLRLARTGWKETQYF.

This rearrangement joins TRBV12-3 or TRBV12-4 to TRBJ2-3; TRBD1 aligns across 9 bases. V lost 1 base, J lost 1 base, and 3 bases stayed unmatched. The CDR3 loop spans 16 amino acids. CDR3 protein: CASSLDRQGGTDTQYF. The CDR3 DNA follows: TGTGCCAGCAGTTTAGACCGACAGGGGGGCACAGATACGCAGTATTTT.

This sequence joins TRBV20-1 and TRBJ2-7, with 9 bases lining up with TRBD2. The CDR3 is 16 residues long. V lost 5 bases, J lost 0 bases, and 11 bases stayed unmatched. CDR1 is DFQATT, CDR2 SNEGSKA, per germline (reference sequence). The CDR3 bases are TGCAGTGCTCACTATGGGGCTAGCGGGAACTCCTACGAGCAGTACTTC. This sequence encodes CSAHYGASGNSYEQYF.

The chain employs TRBV7-9 and TRBJ2-4, with no clear D. The J call is doubtful: the DNA matches TRBJ2-7 better. This CDR3 has 12 amino acids. Germline values: CDR1 SEHNR, CDR2 FQNEAQ (reference sequence). The DNA of the CDR3 is TGTGCCAGCAGCTTGAACTCCCCCGAGCAGTACTTC. The encoded protein is CASSLNSPEQYF.

J is TRBJ2-7 and V is TRBV29-1; 7 bases agree with TRBD2. In germline, CDR1 is SQVTM, CDR2 ANQGSEA. Trimming took 4 bases from V and 6 from J; bases not matched to a gene: 6. The CDR3 loop spans 12 amino acids. CDR3 residues: CSVGTSQSEQYF. DNA of the CDR3: TGCAGCGTTGGGACTAGTCAATCCGAGCAGTACTTC.

V and J are TRBV7-2 and TRBJ2-5; 9 bases fit TRBD1. Gene TRBJ2-7 matches the end of the DNA better, so the J call may be wrong. Germline CDR1 reads SGHTA; CDR2 reads FQGNSA. The CDR3 runs 13 residues. In nucleotides, the CDR3 is TGTGCCAGCAGTTGGGACAGGGTAGCCGAGCAGTACTTC. Its protein product is CASSWDRVAEQYF.

This sequence joins TRBV24-1 and TRBJ2-7; 7 bases fit TRBD1. J was trimmed by 6 bases and V by 4 bases; bases with no gene match: 2. Germline V gene data show CDR1 as KGHDR and CDR2 as SFDVKD. This CDR3 has 12 residues. CDR3 loop: CATSDPGGEQYF. The CDR3 DNA sequence: TGTGCCACCAGTGACCCAGGGGGCGAGCAGTACTTC.

Remarks on this clonotype: This may be a read error: a much more frequent sequence differs by one nucleotide. The genes are TRBV7-2 and TRBJ2-5; maybe TRBD2 (6 bases). Germline CDR1 and CDR2: SGHTA and FQGNSA. V lost 2 bases to trimming and J lost 11 bases, with 21 bases between them. The CDR3 has 15 residues. As DNA, the CDR3 is TGTGCCAGCAGCTTAATCCGGTGGAGGGACGCTGAGCAGTACTTC. This sequence encodes CASSLIRWRDAEQYF.

This clonotype was detected only once. The chain has TRBV7-2 and TRBJ2-1; D is ambiguous. The germline V and J ends were trimmed by 5 bases and 9 bases, with 14 bases remaining between them. CDR1 and CDR2 (germline): SGHTA, FQGNSA. The CDR3 sequence is 13 residues long. The CDR3 loop is CASSPLTAIEQFF. The CDR3 DNA is TGTGCCAGCAGCCCCCTGACGGCGATTGAGCAGTTCTTC.

This clonotype was picked up a small number of times. The rearrangement joins TRBV11-1 to TRBJ2-1; 13 nucleotides line up with TRBD2. J lost 6 bases, V lost 5 bases, and 7 bases had no gene match. Per germline, CDR1 SGHAT and CDR2 FQDESV (reference sequence). The CDR3 length is 16 residues. CDR3 bases: TGTGCCAGCAGCACCTGGACTAGCGGGAGTGGCAATGAGCAGTTCTTC. Translated: CASSTWTSGSGNEQFF.

The chain uses TRBV12-3 or TRBV12-4 and TRBJ2-7; possibly TRBD1 for D (5 bases). The CDR3 is made up of 13 amino acids. The V end lost 3 bases, the J end lost 2 bases, and 8 bases lay between the germline ends. The CDR3 loop reads CASSFETAYEQYF. CDR3 nucleotides: TGTGCCAGCAGTTTCGAGACAGCCTACGAGCAGTACTTC.

This clonotype was seen only a few times. This rearrangement joins TRBV2 to TRBJ2-2; D not certain. CDR3 length: 13 amino acids. V lost 7 bases and J 2 bases, leaving 8 bases between the germline ends. CDR1 is SNHLY and CDR2 is FYNNEI in the germline V gene. CDR3 sequence (DNA): TGTGCCAGCAATGTCACAAACACCGGGGAGCTGTTTTTT. Translating gives CASNVTNTGELFF.

The chain links TRBV25-1 to TRBJ2-3; D uncertain. The V and J ends lost 0 bases and 6 bases respectively, with 7 bases between them. This CDR3 spans 13 amino acids. Per germline, CDR1 MGHDK and CDR2 SYGVNS. The CDR3 spells CASSEYGVDTQYF. CDR3 bases: TGTGCCAGCAGTGAATATGGGGTGGATACGCAGTATTTT.

On this clonotype itself: Possible read error: a much larger clone is one base away. The V and J genes are TRBV4-2 and TRBJ2-7, with a tentative D call TRBD2 (6 bases). V was clipped by 5 bases and J by 4 bases, with 15 bases between them. Germline lookup yields CDR1 LGHNA and CDR2 YNFKEQ. This CDR3 contains 14 residues. The CDR3 coding sequence is TGTGCCAGCAGCGGGCGGCGGGGAACTTACGAGCAGTACTTC. It translates to CASSGRRGTYEQYF.

V is TRBV10-3 and J is TRBJ2-2; D is undetermined. Trimming removed 7 bases at V and 5 bases at J, with 5 bases between. The germline gives CDR1 ENHRY, CDR2 SYGVKD. This CDR3 region has 11 residues. The CDR3 DNA sequence: TGTGCCATCACTTCAACCGGGGAGCTGTTTTTT. Translation: CAITSTGELFF.

To note about this clonotype: A junction boundary mismatches the germline segment, possibly from a read error. This sequence joins TRBV10-3 and TRBJ2-3; D is perhaps TRBD1 or TRBD2 (5 bases each). The CDR3 loop spans 15 amino acids. The germline CDR1 and CDR2 sequences are ENHRY and SYGVKD. CDR3 sequence (DNA): TGTGCCATCAGTGGTCCAGGGACCACCACAGATGCGCAGTATTTT. Protein product: CAISGPGTTTDAQYF.

The sample holds many counts of this clonotype. This chain uses TRBV20-1 with TRBJ2-5; D is ambiguous. CDR3 length: 11 amino acids. V dropped 3 bases and J dropped 3 bases, with 5 bases sitting between them. From germline, CDR1 is DFQATT and CDR2 SNEGSKA (reference sequence). The CDR3 sequence is CSASRKETQYF. The CDR3 region has the DNA TGCAGTGCTAGCCGGAAAGAGACCCAGTACTTC.

V is TRBV7-9 and J is TRBJ1-2; no reliable D call. CDR3 length: 14 residues. Germline values: CDR1 SEHNR, CDR2 FQNEAQ (reference sequence). Trimming stripped 2 bases from V and 8 bases from J, with 15 bases between. The CDR3 reads CASSLHQESQGYTF. For the CDR3, the DNA is TGTGCCAGCAGCTTACATCAGGAGTCTCAAGGCTACACCTTC. The entire variable domain, with the rest obtained from reference TRBV7-9 and TRBJ1-2, is as follows: DTGVSQNPRHKITKRGQNVTFRCDPISEHNRLYWYRQTLGQGPEFLTYFQNEAQLEKSRLLSDRFSAERPKGSFSTLEIQRTEQGDSAMYLCASSLHQESQGYTFGSGTRLTVV.

Comment on this clonotype: Sequence at one end of the junction differs from germline and may be a read error. V and J are TRBV2 and TRBJ2-7; either TRBD1 or TRBD2 may supply D (5 bases each). The CDR3 extends over 15 amino acids. Germline CDR1 is SNHLY and CDR2 is FYNNEI. CDR3 bases: TGTGCCGGCAGTGAAAGATGGGACGGTCTCTACGAGCAGTACTTC. Its protein product is CAGSERWDGLYEQYF.

The chain has TRBV20-1 and TRBJ2-1; D unclear. This CDR3 is 14 amino acids long. Germline V gene sequence: CDR1 DFQATT, CDR2 SNEGSKA (reference sequence). The V and J ends lost 3 bases and 0 bases respectively, with 9 bases between them. This CDR3 is CSARPAVSYNEQFF. CDR3 in DNA: TGCAGTGCTAGGCCCGCGGTCTCCTACAATGAGCAGTTCTTC.

This clonotype was seen more than once but under ten times. The chain is built from TRBV7-2 and TRBJ2-3; TRBD2 matches 8 bases. The germline V gene encodes CDR1 SGHTA and CDR2 FQGNSA. The V segment lost 4 bases and the J segment 0 bases; nucleotides outside the gene matches: 3. The CDR3 loop spans 15 amino acids. CDR3 sequence (DNA): TGTGCCAGCAGCTATGGACTAGCTAGCACAGATACGCAGTATTTT. It translates to CASSYGLASTDTQYF.

Only a few counts were recorded for this clonotype. The chain is built from TRBV6-6 and TRBJ2-5; D is ambiguous. The CDR3 consists of 16 residues. CDR1 is MNHNY, CDR2 SVGAGI, per germline (reference sequence). V lost 4 bases and J lost 5, with 20 bases in between. The CDR3 is CASSSSSIGSTETQYF. The CDR3 DNA sequence: TGTGCCAGCAGTTCTAGTAGTATAGGCTCTACGGAGACCCAGTACTTC.

V and J are TRBV20-1 and TRBJ1-6; perhaps TRBD1 as D (5 bases). The CDR3 has 14 amino acids. The V and J ends lost 5 bases and 12 bases respectively, with 20 bases between them. Germline CDR1 is DFQATT and CDR2 is SNEGSKA (reference sequence). CDR3 bases: TGCAGTGCTCGTTTTAGGGGAAGCAGTTTACCCCTCCACTTT. Amino acid sequence: CSARFRGSSLPLHF.